The sequence of this T cell receptor beta chain was determined in a study of radiation and T cells in renal cell carcinoma. Findings and limits, study-wide: No pretreatment tumor biopsies were available for baseline clonotypes. From baseline, blood top tumor clonotypes peaked at 2 weeks post-radiation.

Described time point: blood 4 weeks post-SBRT, at nephrectomy. Treatment reported: 15 Gy SBRT to primary tumor, nephrectomy 4 weeks later. Nephrectomy followed 15 Gy stereotactic body radiation by 4 weeks. This renal cell carcinoma was of the clear cell type. This CDR3 contains 16 residues. The V end lost 5 bases, the J end lost 8 bases, and 21 bases lay between the germline ends. Germline CDR1 SGHTA, CDR2 FQGNSA. Regarding this clone: What it binds is not known.

Profiled with immunoSEQ multiplex PCR; TCRdb holds only in-frame clones, not every one. The sample includes over 120,000 clones, 86% of them seen just once. The V gene is TRBV7-2, the J gene TRBJ1-4; D may be TRBD1 (6 bases). The material was blood, obtained from a patient whose treatment included radiotherapy and nephrectomy. The receptor was derived from a woman between 45 and 65 years old with renal cell carcinoma. The DNA for the CDR3 is TGTGCCAGCAGCCGATCTCAGGGGTATGAGGCGGAAAAACTGTTTTTT. As protein: CASSRSQGYEAEKLFF.